This T cell receptor beta chain was sequenced in a study of metastatic and nonmetastatic thyroid tumors. Study-level background: Repertoires of blood and of tissue (tumor or nodule) from malignant and benign thyroid patients were compared. Whole-study findings and limits: In both blood and tumor samples, TCR beta diversity was reported significantly higher for malignant than benign nodules.

In its sample, this clone was seen a few times. Antigen specificity is unknown. A read error may be the cause here, since a much bigger clone is one base away. Germline lookup yields CDR1 LNHDA and CDR2 SQIVND (reference sequence). The CDR3 has 12 residues. There were no patients who had received any treatment before thyroid surgery. How the authors handled the data: In papillary thyroid cancer, a distant-metastasis classifier was built using CDR3 differences across clinicopathological groups. Through MiXCR, TCRdb re-clonotyped the PCR reads. The V and J calls and clone size come from TCRdb's table, not from the authors' own analysis. The sample contains roughly 59,000 clones, around 15% of which appear only once.

The rearrangement joins TRBV19 to TRBJ2-1; D uncertain. The sample was blood. The receptor was isolated from a male donor with papillary thyroid cancer or a benign thyroid nodule (not recorded which). Some clones in this sample may be carry-over from other donors' samples. For the CDR3, the DNA is TGTGCCATTAGTACTTATCGTCGGGAGCAGTTCTTC. This encodes CAISTYRREQFF.